The T cell receptor (beta chain) under discussion was sequenced for a study of CXCR4 blockade with PD-1 therapy in pancreatic cancer. The CDR3 has 12 residues. The V gene's germline CDR1 is MNHGY and CDR2 SAAAGT. V was trimmed by 6 bases and J by 5 bases, leaving 7 bases between them. Findings of the study overall: Survival did not correlate with tumor clonality, which averaged approximately 0.15 versus 0.05. Convergent selection by common tumor antigens was suggested by nucleotide rearrangement counts.

In the case of this clone: What it binds is not known.

The table came from immunoSEQ multiplex PCR; TCRdb's copy has only in-frame clones and leaves some out. The sample lists 3,000 to 4,000 clones; about 50% were seen once. This TCR derives from a human donor with pancreatic ductal adenocarcinoma. The sequenced sample consisted of tumor tissue. This rearrangement joins TRBV6-8 to TRBJ1-4; D might be TRBD1 (5 bases). CDR3 DNA: TGTGCCAGCAGGTCAGGGAATGAAAAACTGTTTTTT. Its translation: CASRSGNEKLFF.